The entry that follows covers one T cell receptor beta chain sequence. The antigen is not known. This entry comes from a study of T cell responses to AZD1222 COVID-19 vaccine. Study in general: Doses given second, at about 4 or about 12 weeks, were pooled. Broader study findings: Donors were chiefly white British, with a greater number of females, and clonal diversity was perhaps underestimated. Baseline seropositivity characterized only a handful of AZD1222 recipients. Spike was spanned by vaccine-associated CD4 TCRs, with dominance at 160-218 and 743-854.

The length of the CDR3 is 13 residues. Trimming stripped 2 bases from V and 4 bases from J, with 8 bases between. Germline CDR1 MNHEY, CDR2 SMNVEV (reference sequence). Here immunoSEQ multiplex PCR was the method, and the copy in TCRdb shows in-frame clones only, minus some. Of approximately 140,000 clones in the sample, around nine tenths were seen once. The chain combines TRBV27 with TRBJ1-2, with D unclear. The material was peripheral blood, obtained on day 0 of AZD1222 vaccination. The receptor was derived from an adult in good health. For the CDR3, the DNA is TGTGCCAGCAGTTTAATCCCATCCTATGGCTACACCTTC. This translates into CASSLIPSYGYTF.